This passage covers 25 T cell receptor beta chains from one sample sequenced in a study of cytomegalovirus exposure and HLA in healthy donors. PCR involved 60 Vbeta and 13 Jbeta primers. Profiled with immunoSEQ multiplex PCR; TCRdb holds only in-frame clones, not every one. This sample has some 110,000 clones, with about three quarters found just once. Sequencing was carried out using PBMCs. The receptors derive from a woman aged 30 to 39 in good health and CMV-seronegative.

To note about this clone: At one end the junction does not follow the germline gene, possibly because of a read error. CDR3 in amino acids: CASSLTISTDTQYF. For the CDR3, the DNA is TGTGCCAGCAGTTTAACGATTAGCACGGATACGCAGTATTTT. The V call is TRBV27, the J call TRBJ2-3; D gene ambiguous. Germline CDR1 MNHEY, CDR2 SMNVEV (reference sequence). The CDR3 has 14 amino acids.

The rearrangement joins TRBV6-6 to TRBJ1-2; D gene uncertain. Germline V gene sequence: CDR1 MNHNY, CDR2 SVGAGI (reference sequence). The length of the CDR3 is 13 residues. The germline V and J ends were trimmed by 0 bases and 3 bases, with 5 bases remaining between them. The CDR3 DNA is TGTGCCAGCAGTTACTCGAGGGACTATGGCTACACCTTC. Amino acids: CASSYSRDYGYTF.

The chain recombines TRBV5-4 with TRBJ2-7; 10 bases map to TRBD2. V was pared by 0 bases and J by 2 bases, with 5 bases of the junction left unmatched. The germline CDR1 and CDR2 sequences are SGHNT and YYREEE (reference sequence). The CDR3 loop spans 16 amino acids. The CDR3 is CASSLGQREGAYEQYF. The CDR3 DNA is TGTGCCAGCAGCTTGGGGCAGCGGGAGGGTGCCTACGAGCAGTACTTC.

The chain employs TRBV5-4 and TRBJ2-7; TRBD2 matches at 12 bases. Germline V lookup: CDR1 SGHNT, CDR2 YYREEE (reference sequence). J was trimmed by 7 bases and V by 5 bases; bases with no gene match: 10. The CDR3 sequence is 15 residues long. CDR3 amino acids: CASSPGGLAGYEQYF. The CDR3 DNA follows: TGTGCCAGCAGTCCGGGAGGACTAGCGGGATATGAGCAGTACTTC.

The chain carries TRBV30 and TRBJ2-6, with D tentatively TRBD2 (5 bases). The CDR3 totals 13 residues. CDR1 and CDR2 from the germline V gene are GTSNPN and SVGIG (reference sequence). V was pared by 5 bases and J by 0 bases, with 5 bases between. The CDR3 DNA follows: TGTGCCTGGGACTACTCTGGGGCCAACGTCCTGACTTTC. Amino acid sequence: CAWDYSGANVLTF.

The chain employs TRBV11-2 and TRBJ1-4, with 7 bases aligning to TRBD1. The CDR3 is 17 residues long. V lost 5 bases and J lost 5; bases outside the gene matches: 14. The germline V gene encodes CDR1 SGHAT and CDR2 FQNNGV. CDR3: CASSPGGAVILNEKLFF. CDR3 bases: TGTGCCAGCAGCCCAGGGGGAGCGGTAATTTTAAATGAAAAACTGTTTTTT.

The chain recombines TRBV7-3 with TRBJ2-1; 13 nucleotides match TRBD2. Germline lookup yields CDR1 SGHTA and CDR2 FQGTGA. This CDR3 has 16 residues. The junction had 8 bases not matched to a gene; V was cut back by 5 bases and J by 7 bases. The CDR3 is CASSQVATSGRNEQFF. As DNA, the CDR3 is TGTGCCAGCAGCCAAGTGGCGACTAGCGGGAGGAATGAGCAGTTCTTC.

The gene calls are TRBV12-5 and TRBJ1-1; D unresolved. CDR1 is LGHNT and CDR2 is FRNRAP in the germline V gene. The V end was cut by 0 bases, the J end by 2 bases, with 10 bases between. CDR3 size: 15 residues. The CDR3 spells CASGLVPSRNTEAFF. Here the CDR3 DNA reads TGTGCTAGTGGTTTGGTACCTAGTAGAAACACTGAAGCTTTCTTT.

This chain joins TRBV28 and TRBJ2-7; 7 nucleotides line up with TRBD2. V lost 7 bases to trimming and J lost 2 bases; unmatched junction nucleotides: 5. The CDR3 is 13 residues long. Germline V CDR1 and CDR2: MDHEN, SYDVKM. The CDR3 nucleotides are TGTGCCAGCAAAGGGAGGGGCGCCTACGAGCAGTACTTC. Translated, it gives CASKGRGAYEQYF.

Worth noting for this clone: At one end the junction does not follow the germline gene, possibly because of a read error. The chain recombines TRBV7-8 with TRBJ2-2, with 7 bases matching TRBD2. The CDR3 runs to 15 residues. Germline values: CDR1 SGHVS, CDR2 FQNEAQ. This CDR3 reads CAGSLESGRVGELFF. The CDR3 DNA follows: TGTGCCGGCAGCTTAGAATCAGGGAGGGTCGGGGAGCTGTTTTTT.

CDR3 loop: CASSSQGAWTEAFF. CDR3 nucleotide sequence: TGTGCCAGCAGCTCACAGGGGGCATGGACTGAAGCTTTCTTT. This rearrangement joins TRBV7-8 to TRBJ1-1; 9 bases map to TRBD1. The CDR3 is 14 amino acids. The V gene's germline CDR1 is SGHVS and CDR2 FQNEAQ. V shed 4 bases and J 5 bases; nucleotides not matched to a gene: 5.

J is TRBJ1-5 and V is TRBV10-3; D gene ambiguous. Trimming took off 8 bases at V and 0 bases at J, with 8 bases between the two ends. The CDR3 runs to 13 residues. From germline, CDR1 is ENHRY and CDR2 SYGVKD. The CDR3 bases are TGTGCCATCGGCAGTTATAGCAATCAGCCCCAGCATTTT. It is translated as CAIGSYSNQPQHF.

The rearrangement joins TRBV7-9 to TRBJ2-7, with D perhaps matching TRBD1 (6 bases). This CDR3 is built from 13 residues. Germline assignment: CDR1 SEHNR and CDR2 FQNEAQ (reference sequence). V was cut by 3 bases and J by 2 bases, with 8 bases left in between. CDR3 amino acids: CASSFDRTYEQYF. CDR3 DNA sequence: TGTGCCAGCAGCTTCGACAGGACCTACGAGCAGTACTTC.

This clone was detected only a few times. The rearrangement uses TRBV30 and TRBJ2-7; 8 bases are a match to TRBD2. This CDR3 spans 15 amino acids. Germline V lookup: CDR1 GTSNPN, CDR2 SVGIG (reference sequence). Trimming at V came to 1 base and at J to 1 base, leaving 6 bases not matched to a gene. The CDR3 spells CAWSANSGASYEQYF. CDR3 bases: TGTGCCTGGAGTGCTAATAGCGGGGCGTCCTACGAGCAGTACTTC.

The rearrangement uses TRBV5-1 and TRBJ2-1, with TRBD1 matching 9 bases. The CDR3 spans 16 residues. With V trimmed by 3 bases and J by 6 bases, 10 bases remained unmatched. Germline CDR1 is SGHRS and CDR2 is YFSETQ. The CDR3 loop reads CASSYYFGTGLNEQFF. CDR3 bases: TGCGCCAGCAGCTATTATTTCGGGACAGGGCTCAATGAGCAGTTCTTC.

V is TRBV6-6 and J is TRBJ1-1; 7 nucleotides match TRBD1. With V trimmed by 2 bases and J by 10 bases, 7 bases remained unmatched. Germline assignment: CDR1 MNHNY and CDR2 SVGAGI (reference sequence). The CDR3 is 13 amino acids. The CDR3 DNA sequence: TGTGCCAGCAGTTACCCAGGGGGGAGTTTAGCTTTCTTT. It yields the protein CASSYPGGSLAFF.

CDR3 DNA sequence: TGTGCCAGCAGCTCCCAGGGTAGGAAGGGGAGGTTTAATGAAAAACTGTTTTTT. Protein: CASSSQGRKGRFNEKLFF. The rearrangement joins TRBV21-1 to TRBJ1-4. TRBV21-1 has pseudogene status. CDR3 length: 18 residues.

The V gene is TRBV29-1, the J gene TRBJ1-4, with D possibly being TRBD1 (5 bases). The CDR3 runs to 11 residues. Trimming pared 7 bases from V and 6 bases from J, leaving 9 bases between. Germline CDR1 is SQVTM and CDR2 is ANQGSEA. CDR3 bases: TGCAGCGGCGGGGGGGATGAAAAACTGTTTTTT. Protein sequence: CSGGGDEKLFF.

Concerning this clone: Its ends do not fully match the called genes, so a read error is possible. This sequence joins TRBV7-7 and TRBJ2-3; 9 bases match TRBD2. This CDR3 contains 15 residues. Germline lookup yields CDR1 SSHAT and CDR2 FNYEAQ (reference sequence). CDR3: CASSRGLASTDTQYF. CDR3 coding DNA: TGTGCTAGCAGCCGAGGACTAGCGAGCACAGATACGCAGTATTTT. The full variable domain, with the rest looked up from reference TRBV7-7 and TRBJ2-3, is GAGVSQSPRYKVTKRGQDVTLRCDPISSHATLYWYQQALGQGPEFLTYFNYEAQPDKSGLPSDRFSAERPEGSISTLTIQRTEQRDSAMYRCASSRGLASTDTQYFGPGTRLTVL.

The chain is built from TRBV19 and TRBJ1-1; tentatively, D is TRBD1 (6 bases). V shed 6 bases and J shed 1 base, with 9 bases lying between them. The CDR3 consists of 13 residues. The V gene's germline CDR1 is LNHDA and CDR2 SQIVND (reference sequence). This CDR3 reads CASRVGGNTEAFF. The CDR3 DNA reads as TGTGCCAGTAGGGTAGGGGGGAACACTGAAGCTTTCTTT. The whole variable domain, filled in from reference TRBV19 and TRBJ1-1, reads DGGITQSPKYLFRKEGQNVTLSCEQNLNHDAMYWYRQDPGQGLRLIYYSQIVNDFQKGDIAEGYSVSREKKESFPLTVTSAQKNPTAFYLCASRVGGNTEAFFGQGTRLTVV.

The chain couples TRBV6-5 to TRBJ2-7, with TRBD1 matching over 8 bases. V was clipped by 5 bases and J by 9 bases; unmatched bases: 12. The CDR3 is made up of 14 amino acids. Per germline, CDR1 MNHEY and CDR2 SVGAGI. The CDR3 nucleotides read TGTGCCAGCAGTGCTCAGGAGACAGGGGTCGGGCAGTACTTC. It is translated as CASSAQETGVGQYF.

This clone was found once. The chain uses TRBV7-3 and TRBJ2-7; D is uncertain. CDR3 length: 14 amino acids. Germline assignment: CDR1 SGHTA and CDR2 FQGTGA. V shed 5 bases and J shed 0 bases, with 11 bases lying between them. The CDR3 is CASSPSAASYEQYF. CDR3 nucleotide sequence: TGTGCCAGCAGCCCCTCCGCGGCCTCCTACGAGCAGTACTTC.

This sequence joins TRBV7-8 and TRBJ2-7, with 8 bases fitting TRBD1. The CDR3 length is 15 residues. Germline lookup yields CDR1 SGHVS and CDR2 FQNEAQ. V was clipped by 4 bases and J by 6 bases; unmatched bases: 11. CDR3 in amino acids: CASSSYQQGAGEQYF. The CDR3 DNA sequence: TGTGCCAGCAGCTCCTATCAGCAGGGGGCTGGCGAGCAGTACTTC. The variable domain in full, completed from reference TRBV7-8 and TRBJ2-7, reads GAGVSQSPRYKVAKRGQDVALRCDPISGHVSLFWYQQALGQGPEFLTYFQNEAQLDKSGLPSDRFFAERPEGSVSTLKIQRTQQEDSAVYLCASSSYQQGAGEQYFGPGTRLTVT.

This sequence joins TRBV10-3 and TRBJ1-3; D might be TRBD1 (5 bases). The CDR3 length is 13 residues. Trimming removed 6 bases at V and 2 bases at J, with 8 bases between. CDR1 and CDR2 from the germline V gene are ENHRY and SYGVKD. The CDR3 DNA follows: TGTGCCATCAGAGGGGTCCCTGGAAACACCATATATTTT. Translated: CAIRGVPGNTIYF.

This clone has only a few counts. The V and J genes are TRBV9 and TRBJ2-2; D unresolved. With 1 base removed from V and 2 bases from J, the gap between germline ends came to 6 bases. The CDR3 covers 14 residues. CDR1 is SGDLS and CDR2 is YYNGEE in the germline V gene. This chain's CDR3 is CASSVLINTGELFF. CDR3 coding DNA: TGTGCCAGCAGCGTACTAATTAACACCGGGGAGCTGTTTTTT.